Described below is a single T cell receptor (beta chain) sequence and its context. The CDR3 totals 15 residues. Germline CDR1 SGHNT, CDR2 YYREEE (reference sequence). Trimming cost V 0 bases and J 4 bases; bases outside gene matches: 4. The protocol was immunoSEQ multiplex PCR, while the TCRdb copy is restricted to in-frame clones and leaves out a portion. The sample has about 430,000 clones; roughly nine tenths are singletons. This specimen belongs to a study of blood T cell repertoires in COVID-19. The sequenced sample consisted of PBMCs or T cells enriched from blood (not recorded which). V usage is TRBV5-4 and J usage is TRBJ2-3; TRBD1 agrees at 8 bases. This TCR was sampled from a man in his thirties or forties who had recovered from COVID-19. CDR3 residues: CASSLGQGWPDTQYF. The CDR3 DNA reads TGTGCCAGCAGCTTGGGACAGGGGTGGCCAGATACGCAGTATTTT.